Included here is one TCR beta chain sequence, with context. Its target is not known. The sample comes from a study of radiation and T cells in renal cell carcinoma. In the study overall: Nephrectomy followed 15 Gy stereotactic body radiation by 4 weeks.

Sequencing used immunoSEQ multiplex PCR; TCRdb keeps in-frame clones, though not all of them. The sample has 150,000 or so clones, roughly 89% seen once. Overall study results and limits: Without pretreatment biopsies, baseline tumor clonotype presence was undetermined.

Time point here: blood 2 weeks post-SBRT. The treatment was: 15 Gy SBRT to primary tumor, nephrectomy 4 weeks later. Trimming took 4 bases from V and 5 from J; bases not matched to a gene: 11. CDR3 length: 17 amino acids. Germline V gene data show CDR1 as SGHVS and CDR2 as FQNEAQ. The chain carries TRBV7-8 and TRBJ1-1, with TRBD1 identical over 12 bases. This TCR was recovered from a woman in her forties or fifties with renal cell carcinoma. The starting material was blood, obtained from a patient whose treatment included radiotherapy and nephrectomy. The CDR3 loop is CASSSPPWDRGRTEAFF. The CDR3 DNA sequence: TGTGCCAGCAGCTCCCCACCCTGGGACAGGGGGCGTACTGAAGCTTTCTTT. The full variable domain, its missing parts supplied by reference TRBV7-8 and TRBJ1-1, is GAGVSQSPRYKVAKRGQDVALRCDPISGHVSLFWYQQALGQGPEFLTYFQNEAQLDKSGLPSDRFFAERPEGSVSTLKIQRTQQEDSAVYLCASSSPPWDRGRTEAFFGQGTRLTVV.